These 4 T cell receptor beta chains originate from one sample sequenced in a study of T-cell reconstitution after alpha-beta-depleted transplantation in children (dated by TCRdb to about 2016). The sample's treatment or condition, from its label and the paper: allogeneic hematopoietic cell transplantation with graft depleted of TCRalphabeta T cells and CD19 B cells. The method was PCR. Sequencer: Illumina HiSeq 2500. To normalize quantification of the TCRbeta repertoire, the TCR libraries were built with molecular barcoding that relied on unique molecular identifiers. The public reads were quality trimmed at Q25 with fastp and then assembled into clones with MiXCR by TCRdb, keeping productive beta chains. Each entry is one CDR3 protein sequence, shown with its most common DNA and genes. The sample table shows over 200,000 distinct CDR3 sequences, and approximately 10% are seen once. The ten biggest clones cover about 30% of the sample.

Sequences were derived from PBMCs, sampled before TCRalphabeta/CD19-depleted stem cell transplant. The receptors come from a child under two years old with acute myeloid leukemia, due to receive a stem cell transplant.

This chain joins TRBV11-3 and TRBJ2-3; no reliable D call. V was pared by 4 bases and J by 3 bases, with 11 bases between. This CDR3 comprises 14 residues. Germline V gene data show CDR1 as SGHNT and CDR2 as YENEEA. Here the CDR3 DNA reads TGTGCCAGCAGCTCCGCAGGTAGTACAGATACGCAGTATTTT. It encodes CASSSAGSTDTQYF.

This clonotype appeared many times. This rearrangement joins TRBV12-3 or TRBV12-4 to TRBJ1-2; TRBD1 aligns across 8 bases. CDR3 length: 16 residues. The ends lost 6 bases at V and 3 bases at J; junction bases unmatched: 12. The CDR3 coding sequence is TGTGCCAGCAGACCGGGGACAGGAGACAGTGACTATGGCTACACCTTC. This codes for CASRPGTGDSDYGYTF.

This clonotype appeared many times. J is TRBJ1-1 and V is TRBV2; D unresolved. The V gene lost 3 bases and the J gene lost 0 bases, with 8 bases spanning the gap. Germline assignment: CDR1 SNHLY and CDR2 FYNNEI. The CDR3 spans 14 residues. In DNA form, the CDR3 reads TGTGCCAGCAGTGATGGCAGGATGAACACTGAAGCTTTCTTT. It yields the protein CASSDGRMNTEAFF.

This clonotype was observed many times. The chain couples TRBV29-1 to TRBJ1-2; D uncertain. CDR1 SQVTM and CDR2 ANQGSEA come from the germline V gene. The CDR3 spans 13 residues. V was trimmed by 4 bases and J by 1 base, leaving 10 bases between them. This chain's CDR3 is CSVVPDLNYGYTF. CDR3 sequence (DNA): TGCAGCGTTGTCCCAGACCTTAACTATGGCTACACCTTC.